Included here is one T cell receptor beta chain sequence, with context. What it binds is unknown. V lost 0 bases and J 7 bases, leaving 10 bases between the germline ends. The CDR3 consists of 13 residues. CDR1 and CDR2 (germline): SGHNT, YYREEE (reference sequence). The assay was immunoSEQ multiplex PCR, and TCRdb's table has in-frame clones only and misses some. The sample lists fewer than 200,000 clones, roughly 85% occurring once. This record comes from a study of cytomegalovirus exposure and HLA in healthy donors. Regarding the study as a whole: The authors listed 150 or so TCR beta chains as cytomegalovirus-associated.

The J gene is TRBJ1-2, the V gene TRBV5-4, with D maybe TRBD1 (6 bases). Source material: PBMCs. This TCR was sampled from a man aged 18-30 years in good health and CMV-seropositive. CDR3 sequence: CASSLETGSGYTF. DNA for the CDR3: TGTGCCAGCAGCTTGGAAACAGGGTCTGGCTACACCTTC.